A selection of T cell receptor beta chains follows, all from one sample in a study of cytomegalovirus exposure and HLA in healthy donors. This table comes from immunoSEQ multiplex PCR, and its TCRdb copy is limited to in-frame clones, with some not included. The sample carries around 97,000 clones, approximately 79% recorded once. Sequencing was carried out using PBMCs. The receptors derive from a middle-aged man in good health and CMV-seropositive. Each CDR3 is given with its conserved first and last residue. A D gene is named only where the DNA matches it firmly. For some rows the clone size is stated as once, few or many, or as a class when expanded; others skip it.

abundance	d_gene	v_gene	j_gene	CDR3nt	CDR3aa
.	.	TRBV7-8	TRBJ1-2	TGTGCCAGCAGCTTAGCCCAATTCTATGGCTACACCTTC	CASSLAQFYGYTF
.	.	TRBV27	TRBJ1-2	TGTGCCAGCAGCCACAGGGTTGGAGCTAACTATGGCTACACCTTC	CASSHRVGANYGYTF
once	TRBD2	TRBV13	TRBJ2-3	TGTGCCAGCAGCTTAAAGGCGGGACTAGCGTTTGATACGCAGTATTTT	CASSLKAGLAFDTQYF
.	TRBD2	TRBV19	TRBJ2-7	TGTGCCAGTAGTGCCCTCGGGAGGGAATCGCGCGAGCAGTACTTC	CASSALGRESREQYF
.	TRBD1	TRBV19	TRBJ2-3	TGTGCCAGTAGTTTCGGACAGGACCTCACAGATACGCAGTATTTT	CASSFGQDLTDTQYF
.	TRBD1	TRBV11-2	TRBJ1-4	TGTGCCAGCAACCCGGGACAGGGTTACGAAAAACTGTTTTTT	CASNPGQGYEKLFF
.	TRBD1	TRBV29-1	TRBJ2-1	TGCAGCGTTGAAGGTTTTTGGCAGGGGGCATTAAATGAGCAGTTCTTC	CSVEGFWQGALNEQFF
.	.	TRBV28	TRBJ2-1	TGTGCCAGCAGTTTAGTAGTTGACTCCTACAATGAGCAGTTCTTC	CASSLVVDSYNEQFF
.	.	TRBV30	TRBJ1-5	TGTGCCTGGAGTGTACAGGAGGGCCTCCAGCATTTT	CAWSVQEGLQHF
.	.	TRBV6-1	TRBJ2-1	TGTGCCAGCAGTGAGGGGGCCCTACGTGAGGAGCAGTTCTTC	CASSEGALREEQFF
.	.	TRBV1	TRBJ2-7	TGCACCAGCAGCCAAGCCTCCGGGACTACGCACTACGAGCAGTACTTC	CTSSQASGTTHYEQYF
.	TRBD1	TRBV19	TRBJ2-2	TGTGCCAGTAGTGCCTCGGACAGGGGGCCCGGGGAGCTGTTTTTT	CASSASDRGPGELFF
.	TRBD1	TRBV30	TRBJ1-2	TGTGCCTGGAGGCGACAGGGCCCGGGGGGCTACACCTTC	CAWRRQGPGGYTF
.	TRBD1	TRBV29-1	TRBJ1-1	TGCAGCGTTGAAGCCGCGACAGGGAGAACTGAAGCTTTCTTT	CSVEAATGRTEAFF
.	TRBD2	TRBV7-2	TRBJ2-7	TGTGCCAGCAGCTTAACGGCTAGCGGCACCTACGAGCAGTACTTC	CASSLTASGTYEQYF
.	TRBD2	TRBV25-1	TRBJ2-4	TGTGCCAGCAGTGAAGGCGGGGGGGGGCAATGGGCCAAAAACATTCAGTACTTC	CASSEGGGGQWAKNIQYF
few	.	TRBV2	TRBJ1-1	TGTGCCAGCAGTGAAGGGGGCAGGGTGAAAACTGAAGCTTTCTTT	CASSEGGRVKTEAFF
.	.	TRBV9	TRBJ2-1	TGTGCCAGCAGCCCTGGACTAATACCTGACAATGAGCAGTTCTTC	CASSPGLIPDNEQFF
.	TRBD2	TRBV30	TRBJ2-1	TGTGCCTGGAGTGGACCGGGACTAGCGGGAGTAAATGAGCAGTTCTTC	CAWSGPGLAGVNEQFF
.	.	TRBV7-2	TRBJ2-7	TGTGCCAGCAGCTTAGGAGGCTCAACCTACGAGCAGTACTTC	CASSLGGSTYEQYF
.	.	TRBV10-3	TRBJ2-2	TGTGCCATCAGTGAAAGGGGGACGAACACCGGGGAGCTGTTTTTT	CAISERGTNTGELFF
.	TRBD1	TRBV6-5	TRBJ1-1	TGTGCCAGCAGTTACTCGGGACAGGGATCGAACACTGAAGCTTTCTTT	CASSYSGQGSNTEAFF
.	.	TRBV18	TRBJ2-1	TGTGCCAGCTCACCACCGTCCAGGGGCAATGAGCAGTTCTTC	CASSPPSRGNEQFF
.	TRBD2	TRBV11-3	TRBJ2-1	TGTGCCAGCAGCTTAAGACTAGCAGGTGAGCAGTTCTTC	CASSLRLAGEQFF
.	TRBD2	TRBV30	TRBJ2-1	TGTGCCTGGAGGGGGGGACTAGCGGAGCAGTTCTTC	CAWRGGLAEQFF
.	TRBD1	TRBV6-4	TRBJ1-1	TGTGCCAGCAGATCAGGGGGCGACGAGAACACTGAAGCTTTCTTT	CASRSGGDENTEAFF
.	.	TRBV6-5	TRBJ2-1	TGTGCCAGCAGTTACTCCAACCTAGGCGGGGATGAGCAGTTCTTC	CASSYSNLGGDEQFF
.	TRBD1	TRBV5-3	TRBJ2-1	TGCGCCAGAAGCTTGAGACAGGGTAGGTACAATGAGCAGTTCTTC	CARSLRQGRYNEQFF
.	TRBD2	TRBV30	TRBJ2-3	TGTGCCTGGACAACCGGGAGGGTCCCAGATACGCAGTATTTT	CAWTTGRVPDTQYF
.	TRBD1	TRBV11-3	TRBJ2-3	TGTGCCAGCAGCCAAGTGACAGGGGGAGTAGATACGCAGTATTTT	CASSQVTGGVDTQYF
.	.	TRBV5-1	TRBJ2-7	TGCGCCAGCAGCTTGGTAAGCGGAGCCGGGTACGAGCAGTACTTC	CASSLVSGAGYEQYF
few	.	TRBV6-5	TRBJ2-7	TGTGCCAGCAGTACAGAAACAGGCAACCGCTACGAGCAGTACTTC	CASSTETGNRYEQYF
.	TRBD1	TRBV18	TRBJ1-1	TGTGCCAGCTCACCGAGACAGGGATTTACTGAAGCTTTCTTT	CASSPRQGFTEAFF
few	.	TRBV5-6	TRBJ2-7	TGTGCCAGCAGCTTTCGGACAACTTTCGAGCAGTACTTC	CASSFRTTFEQYF
.	TRBD1	TRBV28	TRBJ2-2	TGTGCCAGCAGTTTTACCTCAGGGGGCCCCGGGGAGCTGTTTTTT	CASSFTSGGPGELFF
.	TRBD1	TRBV2	TRBJ1-1	TGTGCCACGACGGGACAGCTAGAAGCTTTCTTT	CATTGQLEAFF
.	TRBD2	TRBV5-1	TRBJ2-2	TGCGCCAGCAGCTTGGATCTAGCGGGAGTCACCGGGGAGCTGTTTTTT	CASSLDLAGVTGELFF
.	.	TRBV25-1	TRBJ2-1	TGTGCCAGCAGGCGATATGAGCAGTTCTTC	CASRRYEQFF
.	TRBD1	TRBV5-1	TRBJ1-1	TGCGCCAGCAGCACCCTATTTCCGGGACAGTTCATGAACACTGAAGCTTTCTTT	CASSTLFPGQFMNTEAFF
.	.	TRBV6-5	TRBJ2-2	TGTGCCAGCAGTTACTCGCGCGACAGCACCGGGGAGCTGTTTTTT	CASSYSRDSTGELFF
once	.	TRBV9	TRBJ2-2	TGTGCCAGCAGCGTAGCTGCCAGGGCCAACACCGGGGAGCTGTTTTTT	CASSVAARANTGELFF
.	.	TRBV5-1	TRBJ2-1	TGCGCCAGCAGCTTGGGGACAGTCTACAATGAGCAGTTCTTC	CASSLGTVYNEQFF
.	TRBD1	TRBV28	TRBJ1-3	TGTGCCAGCAGTTTATCGGGACAGTACTCTGGAAACACCATATATTTT	CASSLSGQYSGNTIYF
.	.	TRBV2	TRBJ2-5	TGTGCCAGCAGTGAAGAACGGACATCCGGGGAGACCCAGTACTTC	CASSEERTSGETQYF
.	TRBD2	TRBV5-8	TRBJ2-7	TGTGCCAGCAGCTTAAGGACTAGCGGGGACTCCTACGAGCAGTACTTC	CASSLRTSGDSYEQYF